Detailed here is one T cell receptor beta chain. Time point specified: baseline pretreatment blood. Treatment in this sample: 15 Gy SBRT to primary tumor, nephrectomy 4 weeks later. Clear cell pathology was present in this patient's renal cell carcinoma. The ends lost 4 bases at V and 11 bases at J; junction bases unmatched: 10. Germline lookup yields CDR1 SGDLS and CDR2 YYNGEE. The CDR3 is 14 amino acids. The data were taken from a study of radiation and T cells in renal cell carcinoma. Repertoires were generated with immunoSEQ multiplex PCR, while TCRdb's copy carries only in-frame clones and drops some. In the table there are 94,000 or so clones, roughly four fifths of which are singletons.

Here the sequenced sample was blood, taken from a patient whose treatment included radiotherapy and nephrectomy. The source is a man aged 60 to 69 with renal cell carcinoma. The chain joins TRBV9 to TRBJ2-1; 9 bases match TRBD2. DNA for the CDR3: TGTGCCAGCAGCCTAGAGGGCGGGAGGGCCCAGCAGTTCTTC. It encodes CASSLEGGRAQQFF. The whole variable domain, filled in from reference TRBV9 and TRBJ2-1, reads DSGVTQTPKHLITATGQRVTLRCSPRSGDLSVYWYQQSLDQGLQFLIQYYNGEERAKGNILERFSAQQFPDLHSELNLSSLELGDSALYFCASSLEGGRAQQFFGPGTRLTVL.